Presented here are 10 T cell receptor beta chains from one specimen sequenced in a study of blood T cells in healthy people across ages. Combining a sample-barcoded 5' primer with a J-beta primer mix, a second PCR ran for about 6 to 12 cycles. Using its own MiXCR run on the 5' RACE reads, TCRdb lists one record per CDR3 protein. This table has 590,000 or so distinct CDR3 sequences, under 30% appearing once. The sequencing input was blood. The source of these receptors is a woman of 80 years or more in good health.

The rearrangement joins TRBV9 to TRBJ1-5; 8 bases fit TRBD1. The CDR3 contains 14 residues. Germline CDR1 reads SGDLS; CDR2 reads YYNGEE. V lost 3 bases and J lost 7; bases outside the gene matches: 6. CDR3: CASSAGGPGQPQHF. The CDR3 nucleotides are TGTGCCAGCAGCGCAGGGGGCCCGGGGCAGCCCCAGCATTTT.

This clonotype was counted at least ten times. This chain links TRBV7-8 with TRBJ1-2, with D unresolved. The CDR3 sequence is 13 residues long. The V gene lost 7 bases and the J gene lost 4 bases, with 13 bases spanning the gap. The germline gives CDR1 SGHVS, CDR2 FQNEAQ. This chain's CDR3 is CASTYDRSYGYTF. In nucleotides, the CDR3 is TGTGCCAGCACCTATGATCGTAGCTATGGCTACACCTTC.

This clonotype was picked up many times. CDR3 in DNA: TGCGCCAGCAGCTTCTCGGTGGGCCGCACAGATACGCAGTATTTT. The encoded protein is CASSFSVGRTDTQYF. V and J are TRBV5-1 and TRBJ2-3; D uncertain. V lost 2 bases and J 1 base, leaving 11 bases between the germline ends. Germline V gene lookup returns CDR1 SGHRS and CDR2 YFSETQ. This CDR3 has 15 amino acids.

In this sample, this clonotype turned up many times. The chain has TRBV5-1 and TRBJ1-6; D is possibly TRBD1 (5 bases). Per germline, CDR1 SGHRS and CDR2 YFSETQ. CDR3 size: 16 residues. V dropped 3 bases and J dropped 7 bases, with 17 bases sitting between them. CDR3 sequence (DNA): TGCGCCAGCAGCTCCAGCCAGCAGGGAGGGAATTCACCCCTCCACTTT. Amino acid sequence: CASSSSQQGGNSPLHF.

The chain employs TRBV7-8 and TRBJ2-3, with D unclear. Germline CDR1 reads SGHVS; CDR2 reads FQNEAQ. This CDR3 region has 14 residues. Trimming removed 1 base from V and 2 bases from J, with 7 bases in between. The DNA of the CDR3 is TGTGCCAGCAGCTTAGGGCCAGACACAGATACGCAGTATTTT. The encoded protein is CASSLGPDTDTQYF.

The V call is TRBV7-2, the J call TRBJ2-3; 11 bases are a match to TRBD2. The CDR3 is 16 residues long. Germline CDR1 is SGHTA and CDR2 is FQGNSA. V lost 5 bases and J lost 4; bases outside the gene matches: 8. CDR3 residues: CASSRSGGARADTQYF. In DNA form, the CDR3 reads TGTGCCAGCAGCCGTAGCGGGGGGGCCCGCGCAGATACGCAGTATTTT.

V gene TRBV27 combines with J gene TRBJ2-1; weak D call: TRBD2 (6 bases). With the DNA end fitting TRBJ2-7 better, the J assignment may be wrong. CDR1 is MNHEY and CDR2 is SMNVEV in the germline V gene (reference sequence). The CDR3 spans 16 residues. DNA for the CDR3: TGTGCCAGCAGTTCCTCTTGGGGGGAGCTAGACAATGAGCAGTACTTC. This encodes CASSSSWGELDNEQYF.

This clonotype was counted between two and nine times. This may be a read error: a much more frequent sequence differs by one nucleotide. This chain uses TRBV6-6 with TRBJ2-1; D unclear. Trimming took 4 bases from V and 15 from J, leaving 22 bases between them. The CDR3 sequence is 14 residues long. From germline, CDR1 is MNHNY and CDR2 SVGAGI (reference sequence). CDR3 in amino acids: CASSCRPGLVDGFF. The CDR3 bases are TGTGCCAGCAGTTGTCGGCCTGGTTTGGTGGACGGGTTCTTC.

The CDR3 DNA is TGTGCCAGCAGCGTGGCGAGGGGTGAAGCTTTCTTT. Translated, it gives CASSVARGEAFF. The chain joins TRBV9 to TRBJ1-1; TRBD1 might be the D (5 bases). The germline V gene has CDR1 SGDLS and CDR2 YYNGEE. V was pared by 2 bases and J by 7 bases, with 9 bases between. The CDR3 covers 12 residues.

This clonotype appeared many times. This chain uses TRBV7-8 with TRBJ2-1; 8 nucleotides agree with TRBD1. The CDR3 consists of 21 residues. After removal of 2 bases from V and 5 bases from J, the junction contained 23 bases not matched to a gene. The germline CDR1 and CDR2 sequences are SGHVS and FQNEAQ. The CDR3 is CASSLIGPRGRLLLRDNEQFF. The CDR3 bases are TGTGCCAGCAGCTTAATCGGGCCCAGGGGGCGTCTCCTTTTGAGGGACAATGAGCAGTTCTTC.